The 23 T cell receptor beta chains given below trace back to one sample, sequenced in a study of response to subunit inactivated influenza vaccine. MiXCR, applied by TCRdb to the RT-PCR reads, yields one record per CDR3 protein. The data contain fewer than 250,000 distinct CDR3 sequences, around 14% of them singletons. Sequenced material: CD8+ T cells sorted from PBMCs, taken 4 to 6 days after vaccination. These receptors originate from a man aged 45-60 years who received an inactivated influenza vaccine.

V and J are TRBV7-9 and TRBJ2-3; 8 positions agree with TRBD2. Germline CDR1 reads SEHNR; CDR2 reads FQNEAQ (reference sequence). Trimming removed 2 bases from V and 1 base from J; junction bases left unmatched: 8. CDR3 length equals 17 residues. The CDR3 reads CASSLNVGRVGTDTQYF. The CDR3 DNA reads as TGTGCCAGCAGCTTAAATGTCGGGAGGGTTGGCACAGATACGCAGTATTTT. Using reference TRBV7-9 and TRBJ2-3 for the parts outside the CDR3, the full variable domain is DTGVSQNPRHKITKRGQNVTFRCDPISEHNRLYWYRQTLGQGPEFLTYFQNEAQLEKSRLLSDRFSAERPKGSFSTLEIQRTEQGDSAMYLCASSLNVGRVGTDTQYFGPGTRLTVL.

This clonotype appeared a few times. This chain links TRBV28 with TRBJ2-1; D may be TRBD2 (5 bases). This CDR3 has 18 residues. Per germline, CDR1 MDHEN and CDR2 SYDVKM. Trimming took off 1 base at V and 0 bases at J, with 16 bases between the two ends. The CDR3 nucleotides are TGTGCCAGCAGTTTATCGGATTCTAGCCCCCACTCCTACAATGAGCAGTTCTTC. Its translation: CASSLSDSSPHSYNEQFF.

This sequence joins TRBV20-1 and TRBJ2-1; D is uncertain. The CDR3 extends over 13 amino acids. V was trimmed by 0 bases and J by 8 bases, leaving 11 bases between them. Germline loops: CDR1 DFQATT, CDR2 SNEGSKA (reference sequence). The CDR3 region is CSARDRSIHEQFF. The CDR3 coding sequence is TGCAGTGCTAGAGATCGGAGTATCCATGAGCAGTTCTTC.

The J gene is TRBJ2-2, the V gene TRBV7-6; TRBD1 might be the D (5 bases). This CDR3 is 15 amino acids long. The ends were cut back, 1 base at V and 4 bases at J, with 10 bases in the middle. Germline V CDR1 and CDR2: SGHVS, FNYEAQ. CDR3 amino acids: CASSLEGEATGELFF. CDR3 DNA: TGTGCCAGCAGCTTAGAAGGGGAAGCCACCGGGGAGCTGTTTTTT.

This clonotype was seen a few times. The chain couples TRBV12-3 or TRBV12-4 to TRBJ2-2, with a possible D match to TRBD2 (6 bases). This CDR3 spans 15 amino acids. V gave up 7 bases and J gave up 2 bases, with 14 bases separating them. CDR3 sequence (DNA): TGTGCCAGCACCAAGTCGGGACTCAACACCGGGGAGCTGTTTTTT. Translated, it gives CASTKSGLNTGELFF.

This clonotype was counted only a few times. The chain joins TRBV6-2 or TRBV6-3 to TRBJ1-1, with TRBD1 as a possible D gene (5 bases). Germline CDR1 is MNHEY and CDR2 is SVGEGT. V was cut by 1 base and J by 1 base, with 10 bases left in between. This CDR3 spans 15 amino acids. The CDR3 loop is CASSYYGTPNTEAFF. The DNA for the CDR3 is TGTGCCAGCAGTTACTATGGGACTCCGAACACTGAAGCTTTCTTT.

V and J are TRBV6-2 or TRBV6-3 and TRBJ2-1; no clear D. The CDR3 spans 13 residues. Germline CDR1 reads MNHEY; CDR2 reads SVGEGT. Trimming cost V 4 bases and J 5 bases, with 9 bases left between them. The CDR3 nucleotides read TGTGCCAGCAGTTTCATTGGGAACAATGAGCAGTTCTTC. The encoded protein is CASSFIGNNEQFF.

This clonotype was picked up a small number of times. V is TRBV6-1 and J is TRBJ1-5; possibly TRBD1 for D (5 bases). There are 13 residues in the CDR3. Trimming shortened V by 5 bases and J by 6 bases, and 11 bases separated the two germline ends. CDR1 MNHNS and CDR2 SASEGT come from the germline V gene. CDR3 sequence: CASSPGARQPQHF. As DNA, the CDR3 is TGTGCCAGCAGTCCCGGGGCGCGTCAGCCCCAGCATTTT.

The rearrangement links TRBV28 to TRBJ2-7; D perhaps matches TRBD1 (6 bases). Germline V gene data show CDR1 as MDHEN and CDR2 as SYDVKM. Trimming stripped 6 bases from V and 2 bases from J, with 14 bases between. This CDR3 region has 14 residues. CDR3 protein: CASSITGTPYEQYF. The CDR3 nucleotides are TGTGCCAGCAGCATAACAGGGACCCCCTACGAGCAGTACTTC. Looking up the rest from reference TRBV28 and TRBJ2-7 gives the full variable domain: DVKVTQSSRYLVKRTGEKVFLECVQDMDHENMFWYRQDPGLGLRLIYFSYDVKMKEKGDIPEGYSVSREKKERFSLILESASTNQTSMYLCASSITGTPYEQYFGPGTRLTVT.

This clonotype was detected a few times. The chain is built from TRBV12-3 or TRBV12-4 and TRBJ1-5; D gene ambiguous. Trimming removed 6 bases at V and 3 bases at J, with 15 bases between. The CDR3 loop spans 15 amino acids. CDR3 region: CASSSDREDNQPQHF. The CDR3 nucleotides are TGTGCCAGCAGCTCCGACCGGGAAGACAATCAGCCCCAGCATTTT.

The gene calls are TRBV14 and TRBJ2-5, with D unresolved. Trimming left V 2 bases short and J 1 base short, with 11 bases between. The V gene's germline CDR1 is SGHDN and CDR2 FVKESK. This CDR3 spans 15 amino acids. CDR3 in amino acids: CASSQWSGTQETQYF. DNA of the CDR3: TGTGCCAGCAGCCAATGGTCTGGAACCCAAGAGACCCAGTACTTC. The entire variable domain, with the rest obtained from reference TRBV14 and TRBJ2-5, is as follows: EAGVTQFPSHSVIEKGQTVTLRCDPISGHDNLYWYRRVMGKEIKFLLHFVKESKQDESGMPNNRFLAERTGGTYSTLKVQPAELEDSGVYFCASSQWSGTQETQYFGPGTRLLVL.

This chain uses TRBV2 with TRBJ2-7, with no clear D. Per the germline V gene, CDR1 is SNHLY and CDR2 is FYNNEI. With 7 bases removed from V and 9 bases from J, the gap between germline ends came to 13 bases. The CDR3 is made up of 11 amino acids. CDR3 in DNA: TGTGCCAGCATCGGACCGATTGGGCAGTACTTC. Amino acid sequence: CASIGPIGQYF.

This clonotype came up a few times. V is TRBV29-1 and J is TRBJ2-2, with 9 bases matching TRBD1. After removal of 5 bases from V and 5 bases from J, the junction contained 6 bases not matched to a gene. The CDR3 runs to 14 residues. CDR1 is SQVTM and CDR2 is ANQGSEA in the germline V gene. The CDR3 spells CSVPTGGETGELFF. CDR3 bases: TGCAGCGTTCCAACAGGGGGCGAGACCGGGGAGCTGTTTTTT.

The CDR3 spells CASSPGPGADTEAFF. CDR3 nucleotide sequence: TGTGCCAGCAGCCCCGGGCCCGGGGCGGACACTGAAGCTTTCTTT. The chain uses TRBV5-5 and TRBJ1-1; possibly TRBD1 for D (5 bases). Per germline, CDR1 SGHKS and CDR2 YYEKEE (reference sequence). The CDR3 has 15 amino acids. V dropped 4 bases and J dropped 3 bases, with 16 bases sitting between them.

Ten or more counts support this clonotype. The chain uses TRBV12-3 or TRBV12-4 and TRBJ1-1; unclear D gene. CDR3 length: 13 amino acids. V was shortened by 3 bases and J by 1 base, with 6 bases between the two germline ends. CDR3 loop: CASSFGENTEAFF. In DNA, the CDR3 is TGTGCCAGCAGTTTCGGGGAGAACACTGAAGCTTTCTTT.

This clonotype was observed a few times. The V call is TRBV2, the J call TRBJ2-1; TRBD1 might be the D (6 bases). The CDR3 is made up of 14 amino acids. Germline V gene data show CDR1 as SNHLY and CDR2 as FYNNEI. The V end lost 6 bases, the J end lost 3 bases, and 12 bases lay between the germline ends. CDR3 protein: CASRNRDLYNEQFF. CDR3 DNA: TGTGCCAGCAGAAACAGGGACCTCTACAATGAGCAGTTCTTC.

The chain is built from TRBV4-2 and TRBJ1-4; D perhaps matches TRBD1 (6 bases). Trimming removed 0 bases at V and 4 bases at J, with 12 bases between. Germline assignment: CDR1 LGHNA and CDR2 YNFKEQ. The CDR3 loop spans 16 amino acids. This CDR3 is CASSQDFRTVNEKLFF. The CDR3, as DNA: TGTGCCAGCAGCCAAGATTTTAGGACAGTTAATGAAAAACTGTTTTTT.

The chain combines TRBV15 with TRBJ2-7; TRBD1 might be the D (6 bases). CDR3 length: 15 amino acids. The ends were cut back, 2 bases at V and 6 bases at J, with 17 bases in the middle. CDR1 and CDR2 (germline): LNHNV, YYDKDF (reference sequence). CDR3 in DNA: TGTGCCACCAGCAGATCCCGGGACACCCACCGCGAGCAGTACTTC. Amino acid sequence: CATSRSRDTHREQYF.

This clonotype was counted at least ten times. The CDR3 is CASSQDRGLVHEQFF. The DNA for the CDR3 is TGTGCCAGCAGCCAAGACAGGGGGCTGGTCCATGAGCAGTTCTTC. The chain uses TRBV3-1 and TRBJ2-1; 8 positions agree with TRBD1. Trimming removed 0 bases from V and 8 bases from J; junction bases left unmatched: 6. In germline, CDR1 is LGHDT, CDR2 YNNKEL (reference sequence). This CDR3 has 15 amino acids.

This clonotype has a handful of counts. This chain links TRBV7-9 with TRBJ2-7, with D maybe TRBD1 (6 bases). There are 13 residues in the CDR3. The ends were cut back, 2 bases at V and 4 bases at J, with 9 bases in the middle. CDR1 and CDR2 from the germline V gene are SEHNR and FQNEAQ (reference sequence). CDR3 residues: CASSLLGAYEQYF. DNA of the CDR3: TGTGCCAGCAGCTTACTGGGGGCGTACGAGCAGTACTTC.

Many counts were recorded for this clonotype. The V and J genes are TRBV28 and TRBJ2-7; TRBD1 might be the D (6 bases). Trimming left V 3 bases short and J 2 bases short, with 8 bases between. This CDR3 spans 13 amino acids. The germline V gene has CDR1 MDHEN and CDR2 SYDVKM. CDR3 bases: TGTGCCAGCAGTTTGGGGACAACCTACGAGCAGTACTTC. Translated: CASSLGTTYEQYF.

V usage is TRBV6-2 or TRBV6-3 and J usage is TRBJ1-2; weak D call: TRBD1 (6 bases). The germline gives CDR1 MNHEY, CDR2 SVGEGT. Trimming took off 4 bases at V and 6 bases at J, with 21 bases between the two ends. The CDR3 consists of 16 residues. The CDR3 region has the DNA TGTGCCAGCAGTTGGACATATATGGGGGCCCCGGATGGCTACACCTTC. It encodes CASSWTYMGAPDGYTF.

The rearrangement links TRBV4-2 to TRBJ2-7; no clear D. Germline assignment: CDR1 LGHNA and CDR2 YNFKEQ. The CDR3 has 15 residues. V dropped 3 bases and J dropped 6 bases, with 18 bases sitting between them. The CDR3 sequence is CASSQESGVAAEQYF. As DNA, the CDR3 is TGTGCCAGCAGCCAGGAAAGTGGGGTAGCCGCCGAGCAGTACTTC.